This TCR beta chain was observed in a study of blood T cells in healthy people across ages. It was with a sample-barcoded 5' primer and a J-beta primer mix that a second PCR of about 6 to 12 cycles was run. In TCRdb, the 5' RACE reads were re-called with MiXCR into one record per CDR3 protein. In the table there are about 620,000 distinct CDR3 sequences, approximately 52% of which are singletons. Looked up from germline, CDR1 is MGHRA and CDR2 is YSYEKL. V lost 1 base to trimming and J lost 1 base, with 7 bases between them. The CDR3 is made up of 14 amino acids. Study conclusions and caveats: Older age went with lower TCR beta diversity per million T cells, in a roughly linear way.

Regarding this clonotype: Antigen: not known.

The chain links TRBV4-1 to TRBJ1-1, with D uncertain. The clonotype originates from a woman aged 80 or over in good health. Sequenced material: blood. The CDR3 region is CASSQGVGNTEAFF. In DNA, the CDR3 is TGCGCCAGCAGCCAAGGGGTGGGGAACACTGAAGCTTTCTTT.